The 3 T cell receptor beta chains in this list originate from one sample, sequenced in a study of blood T cell repertoires in COVID-19. The table came from immunoSEQ multiplex PCR; TCRdb's copy has only in-frame clones and leaves some out. Here the sample spans about 300,000 clones, over 85% being singletons. The material sequenced was peripheral blood. Receptor source: a woman aged 25 to 39 with COVID-19, enrolled during active disease.

The chain couples TRBV3-1 (or the pseudogene TRBV3-2) to TRBJ2-1, with 14 bases identical to TRBD2. This CDR3 contains 16 residues. With 4 bases clipped from V and 7 bases from J, the junction kept 6 bases outside the gene matches. Germline CDR1 and CDR2: LGHDT and YNNKEL (reference sequence). As DNA, the CDR3 is TGTGCCAGCAGCCGCCCGGGACTAGCGGGGGTAAATGAGCAGTTCTTC. Its protein product is CASSRPGLAGVNEQFF.

This chain links TRBV30 with TRBJ1-1, with a tentative D call TRBD1 (6 bases). Trimming stripped 2 bases from V and 6 bases from J, with 13 bases between. Germline assignment: CDR1 GTSNPN and CDR2 SVGIG (reference sequence). The CDR3 spans 13 residues. The CDR3 nucleotides are TGTGCCTGGAGTCCTACAGGGTCCGCTGAAGCTTTCTTT. Residues: CAWSPTGSAEAFF. The full variable domain, completed using reference TRBV30 and TRBJ1-1, is SQTIHQWPATLVQPVGSPLSLECTVEGTSNPNLYWYRQAAGRGLQLLFYSVGIGQISSEVPQNLSASRPQDRQFILSSKKLLLSDSGFYLCAWSPTGSAEAFFGQGTRLTVV.

This clone has just one count. This chain connects TRBV4-3 to TRBJ2-5; 12 nucleotides align to TRBD2. V lost 0 bases, J lost 2 bases, and 7 bases stayed unmatched. The CDR3 totals 18 residues. Per germline, CDR1 LGHNA and CDR2 YSLEER. The CDR3 sequence: CASSQERLAGGTQETQYF. Here the CDR3 DNA reads TGCGCCAGCAGCCAAGAACGGCTAGCGGGGGGGACACAAGAGACCCAGTACTTC.